This TCR beta chain is from a study of blood T cell repertoires in COVID-19 (dated by TCRdb to the early 2020s). Regarding the complete study: The collaborator samples originated in the United States, Italy and Spain and spanned the acute and convalescent phases of COVID-19. Where available, HLA class I and class II types were obtained from metadata supplied by the sample provider rather than from assay-based typing. The repertoires were released in a freely available public database meant as a resource for research on the immune response to SARS-CoV-2. A de-identified subject ID, COVID-19 status, age in years and sex were almost always included in the sample metadata. The material from the prospective study consisted of cDNA or gDNA derived from T cells, B-cell-depleted T cells, or PBMCs. Subjects who had been exposed to COVID-19, were actively infected with it, or had recovered from it provided the deeply sampled blood TCRbeta repertoires that made up the dataset. Samples were obtained from the ongoing ImmuneRACE study (first 160 participants) and from some 1,300 subjects provided by 6 global collaborators.

The immunoSEQ Assay, a bias-controlled multiplex PCR, was used to amplify TCRbeta CDR3 regions from genomic DNA. The source study handled its data this way. Within the assay, amplification of reference gene primers was used to estimate how many nucleated cells each sample contained. To quantify the absolute abundance of each unique TCRbeta CDR3 rearrangement, sequence reads were collapsed and filtered. Productive Simpson clonality was computed per sample as the square root of Simpson's diversity index over productive rearrangements. The table comes from immuneACCESS by way of TCRdb, which keeps in-frame sequences with V and J called. Part of the clones is missing from these tables; in studies checked, under half for an unresolved V gene and the rest for unknown reasons. The V and J calls and clone size are taken from that table; D and trimming were inferred from the DNA. The sample table records a few hundred thousand clones; roughly 87% of these occur just once. In total, the top ten clones hold approximately 1% of the sample.

Paper-wide results and their limitations: Clinical and demographic metadata were provided uncurated, with the amount varying by source and participant.

Enrolling through a virtual design, the prospective study's participants ranged in age from roughly 18 to 89 years and lived across roughly 24 United States geographic areas. Cohort assignment in the prospective study relied on participant-reported clinical history from a screening survey and a study questionnaire. For ImmuneRACE Cohort 3, a participant was defined as recovered based on two consecutive negative NP/OP PCR tests, clearance by a healthcare professional, or resolution of symptoms. In the prospective study, mobile phlebotomists collected whole blood, serum and a nasopharyngeal or oropharyngeal swab from each participant. Prospective study participants could optionally give additional blood draws and questionnaires over an approximately 2-month period. Blood samples from the prospective study were shipped frozen or at room temperature prior to DNA extraction. Concerning this clone: No cognate antigen has been identified for it. Per-base qualities were not stored, and no clone one base away is much larger.

Based on the germline V gene, the CDR1 and CDR2 sequences are SGHAT and FQNNGV. There are 17 amino acids in the CDR3, from cysteine to phenylalanine inclusive. Solely the CDR3 DNA is kept, with 51 bases framed from the first base. From V the trimming removes 3 bases and from J it removes 0 bases, while the gene matches leave 2 bases of the junction unaccounted for. This clonotype was sampled from a woman aged 25 to 39 who had recovered from COVID-19. This sequence uses TRBV11-2 and TRBJ2-6; 10 junctional bases match TRBD1. Sequencing input: PBMCs or T cells enriched from blood (not recorded which). Read as DNA, the sequence is TGTGCCAGCAGCTTGGACAGGGGGTTCTCTGGGGCCAACGTCCTGACTTTC. This is translated as CASSLDRGFSGANVLTF.